A selection of T cell receptor beta chains follows, all from one sample in a study of control samples from healthy donors and cancer patients. This table comes from immunoSEQ multiplex PCR, and its TCRdb copy is limited to in-frame clones, with some not included. Among just over 30,000 clones listed, roughly 94% were seen once. Sequences were obtained from blood. All receptors come from a man in his 60s in good health. CDR3s include the opening cysteine and the closing phenylalanine or tryptophan. Fields, in order: V gene, clone size, D gene, J gene, CDR3 length, CDR3 DNA, CDR3 protein. The D gene is left open where the match is weak. A row's size may be missing; if present it is once, few, many or a size class.

TRBV7-8	-	TRBD1	TRBJ1-2	15	TGTGCCAGCAGCTTATTCCCGACAGGGTATGATGGCTACACCTTC	CASSLFPTGYDGYTF
TRBV28	-	TRBD1	TRBJ1-5	17	TGTGCCAGCAGATTGGACAGGAGAGCTAAATTTAATCAGCCCCAGCATTTT	CASRLDRRAKFNQPQHF
TRBV19	-	-	TRBJ1-1	15	TGTGCCAGTAGGAGGGACCCCTCGGGGTCCACTGAAGCTTTCTTT	CASRRDPSGSTEAFF
TRBV5-1	once	-	TRBJ1-3	15	TGCGCCAGCAGCTTCGGTGGGGACTCTGGAAACACCATATATTTT	CASSFGGDSGNTIYF
TRBV7-2	-	-	TRBJ1-6	14	TGTGCCAGCAGCTCCGGGATCGGGGATTCACCCCTCCACTTT	CASSSGIGDSPLHF
TRBV5-1	-	-	TRBJ2-5	13	TGCGCCAGCAGCTTGGGGGGTAGTGAGACCCAGTACTTC	CASSLGGSETQYF
TRBV5-5	-	TRBD1	TRBJ1-4	17	TGTGCCAGCAGCTCAGTCCCGGGACAGGGTAGCGGTGAAAAACTGTTTTTT	CASSSVPGQGSGEKLFF
TRBV24-1	-	TRBD1	TRBJ1-2	15	TGTGCCACCAGTGATGGCCTTACAGGGGGCTATGGCTACACCTTC	CATSDGLTGGYGYTF
TRBV19	-	-	TRBJ1-2	14	TGTGCCAGTATTGAGGGGGGGGTTAACTATGGCTACACCTTC	CASIEGGVNYGYTF
TRBV24-1	-	-	TRBJ1-5	11	TGTGCCGGGTCGGAAGGTCAGCCCCAGCATTTT	CAGSEGQPQHF
TRBV7-2	-	TRBD2	TRBJ2-1	18	TGTGCCAGCAGCTTAGATAAGCGGGGGATCAAAAGGGACAATGAGCAGTTCTTC	CASSLDKRGIKRDNEQFF
TRBV12-3/TRBV12-4	-	-	TRBJ1-1	12	TGTGCCAGCAGTCGACGAACAGGGAGAGCTTTCTTT	CASSRRTGRAFF
TRBV7-2	-	TRBD1	TRBJ1-6	16	TGTGCCAGCAGCTTAGGGACAGGCCTTCCCAATTCACCCCTCCACTTT	CASSLGTGLPNSPLHF
TRBV19	-	-	TRBJ1-1	14	TGTGCCAGTAGTCTCCGGGTGACTAACACTGAAGCTTTCTTT	CASSLRVTNTEAFF
TRBV10-3	-	TRBD2	TRBJ2-2	18	TGTGCCATCAGTGAGTCGAATAGCGGGGGGCCTACAACCGGGGAGCTGTTTTTT	CAISESNSGGPTTGELFF
TRBV24-1	-	-	TRBJ1-2	12	TGTGCCACCAGTGACAGAAACTATGGCTACACCTTC	CATSDRNYGYTF
TRBV6-2/TRBV6-3	once	TRBD2	TRBJ2-1	19	TGTGCCAGCAGTTACCCCGCTAGCGGGGGGGCCGGGTCCTACAATGAGCAGTTCTTC	CASSYPASGGAGSYNEQFF
TRBV6-1	-	-	TRBJ1-1	15	TGTGCCAGCAGTGAAGCAGGATTAGGGAACACTGAAGCTTTCTTT	CASSEAGLGNTEAFF
TRBV27	-	-	TRBJ2-3	13	TGTGCCAGCAGCTCGACTAGCACAGATACGCAGTATTTT	CASSSTSTDTQYF
TRBV5-4	-	TRBD1	TRBJ2-4	14	TGTGCCAGCAGCTTGCGGGACAGGGGAAACATTCAGTACTTC	CASSLRDRGNIQYF
TRBV2	-	-	TRBJ2-5	18	TGTGCGATCACTGCACTACAGGTTCCTATAGGGGATGTGGAGACCCAGTACTTC	CAITALQVPIGDVETQYF
TRBV9	-	TRBD1	TRBJ1-2	14	TGTGCCAGCAGCGTAGAGGACAGGGAGTATGGCTACACCTTC	CASSVEDREYGYTF
TRBV5-6	-	-	TRBJ2-3	15	TGTGCCAGCAGCTTGGAGGTTGTAAGCACAGATACGCAGTATTTT	CASSLEVVSTDTQYF
TRBV2	once	TRBD1	TRBJ2-7	13	TGTGCCAGCCTTTCCCAGGGGGCGGGCGAGCAGTACTTC	CASLSQGAGEQYF
TRBV5-6	-	-	TRBJ1-1	12	TGTGCCAGCAGCCTCTCCCGCACTGAAGCTTTCTTT	CASSLSRTEAFF
TRBV27	-	TRBD1	TRBJ1-1	14	TGTGCCAGCAGTTTCGACAGGGTAGCCACTGAAGCTTTCTTT	CASSFDRVATEAFF
TRBV28	-	TRBD1	TRBJ1-4	14	TGTGCCAGCAGGACGGACAGGGGAAATGAAAAACTGTTTTTT	CASRTDRGNEKLFF
TRBV6-6	-	TRBD1	TRBJ2-1	15	TGTGCCAGCAGTCCCCCGGGACAGGGGGCTCCTGAGCAGTTCTTC	CASSPPGQGAPEQFF
TRBV3-1/TRBV3-2	-	TRBD1	TRBJ1-2	13	TGTGCCAGCAGCCAGGACAGGGCCTATGGCTACACCTTC	CASSQDRAYGYTF
TRBV6-5	-	TRBD1	TRBJ1-4	14	TGTGCCACCAAATCCGGACAGGGGGAGGAAAAACTGTTTTTT	CATKSGQGEEKLFF
TRBV2	-	-	TRBJ1-1	13	TGTGCCAGCAGAAAACAGGGAAACACTGAAGCTTTCTTT	CASRKQGNTEAFF
TRBV7-9	-	TRBD1	TRBJ1-2	14	TGTGCCAGCAGCACGGGACAGGGGGCCTATGGCTACACCTTC	CASSTGQGAYGYTF
TRBV3-1/TRBV3-2	-	TRBD1	TRBJ1-2	13	TGTGCCAGCAGCCAAGGGACAGGGGATGGCTACACCTTC	CASSQGTGDGYTF
TRBV5-4	-	TRBD1	TRBJ1-3	15	TGTGCCAGCAGCTTGGAGGGGGCCCTTGGAAACACCATATATTTT	CASSLEGALGNTIYF
TRBV10-3	-	TRBD1	TRBJ2-5	15	TGTGCCATCAGTGCGGGGACAGGGGGTAAAGAGACCCAGTACTTC	CAISAGTGGKETQYF
TRBV29-1	once	TRBD2	TRBJ2-1	16	TGCAGCGTTGGAAGACTGCCTAGCGGGGGGGGCAATGAGCAGTTCTTC	CSVGRLPSGGGNEQFF
TRBV7-8	-	-	TRBJ2-2	15	TGTGCCAGCAGCTTAGCTTTCAGAAGCACCGGGGAGCTGTTTTTT	CASSLAFRSTGELFF
TRBV6-5	-	-	TRBJ2-5	13	TGTGCCAGCCAAAGGGCTAGGACGGAGACCCAGTACTTC	CASQRARTETQYF
TRBV29-1	-	-	TRBJ1-1	13	TGCAGCGCCGCCGGGACTCTGAACACTGAAGCTTTCTTT	CSAAGTLNTEAFF
TRBV7-7	-	-	TRBJ2-5	12	TGTGCCTCAAGGGGGAGCGGGGAGACCCAGTACTTC	CASRGSGETQYF
TRBV7-9	-	-	TRBJ1-1	11	TGTGCCAGCTTCGGGTTGACTGAAGCTTTCTTT	CASFGLTEAFF
TRBV18	-	-	TRBJ1-1	15	TGTGCCAGCTCACGGGCGGGGGCGGGCGGCACTGAAGCTTTCTTT	CASSRAGAGGTEAFF
TRBV10-3	-	-	TRBJ1-1	15	TGTGCCATCAGTGAATCCGACCGACCGGGCACTGAAGCTTTCTTT	CAISESDRPGTEAFF
TRBV29-1	-	TRBD1	TRBJ1-1	13	TGCAGCGCGGGACAGGGGAGGGACACTGAAGCTTTCTTT	CSAGQGRDTEAFF
TRBV28	-	-	TRBJ2-2	17	TGTGCCAGCAGTCAACCCCGCCAGGGTATCTACACCGGGGAGCTGTTTTTT	CASSQPRQGIYTGELFF
TRBV5-1	-	-	TRBJ2-3	17	TGCGCCAGCAGCTCTCCCGCGGCAGACGTGGTTGCAGATACGCAGTATTTT	CASSSPAADVVADTQYF
TRBV5-6	-	-	TRBJ1-2	12	TGTGCCAGCAGCTTGGGACCGAGGGGCTACACCTTC	CASSLGPRGYTF
TRBV7-2	once	TRBD1	TRBJ2-7	17	TGTGCCAGCAGCTTAGGGGACGTTGGGGGACAGGGCTACGAGCAGTACTTC	CASSLGDVGGQGYEQYF
TRBV20-1	-	TRBD1	TRBJ1-4	14	TGCAGTGCTAGTCAGGGGGAGGTGAGGGAAAAACTGTTTTTT	CSASQGEVREKLFF
TRBV9	-	-	TRBJ1-2	13	TGTGCCAGCAGCGTATCTCCAGGAAATGGCTACACCTTC	CASSVSPGNGYTF
TRBV7-2	-	-	TRBJ1-2	13	TGTGCCAGCAGCTTGGGCAGGGACTATGGCTACACCTTC	CASSLGRDYGYTF
TRBV6-1	-	-	TRBJ1-2	11	TGTGCCAGCAGTGAAGGGACAGACTACACCTTC	CASSEGTDYTF
TRBV12-5	-	-	TRBJ2-2	15	TGTGCTAGTGGTGCTTCCGGGACTGCCACCGGGGAGCTGTTTTTT	CASGASGTATGELFF
TRBV18	-	-	TRBJ2-2	16	TGTGCCAGCTCACCGATATCGACAGGTACCACCGGGGAGCTGTTTTTT	CASSPISTGTTGELFF